The present T cell receptor (beta chain) was sequenced within a study of Tregs in tolerant kidney transplant recipients. CD4+CD25+CD127- Tregs, CD4+CD25- non-Tregs, CD4 and CD8 cells were sorted. The table came from immunoSEQ multiplex PCR; TCRdb's copy has only in-frame clones and leaves some out. Among some 110,000 clones, about 90% were seen once, and the ten largest hold around 0.58%. Study-level points and caveats: Activated donor B cell expansion appeared to reveal the most relevant donor-specific TCRbeta repertoire. No direct test of biological reproducibility was done here. Findings come from small patient numbers and require larger validation.

This CDR3 is built from 16 residues. V dropped 2 bases and J dropped 3 bases, with 15 bases sitting between them. The germline V gene encodes CDR1 LGHNA and CDR2 YNFKEQ. Remarks on this clone: Its target is not known.

The chain couples TRBV4-2 to TRBJ2-3; D perhaps matches TRBD2 (6 bases). Sequencing was carried out using CD4+ T cells from blood. The clonotype comes from a human donor in good health. The CDR3 spells CASSQMGGGATDTQYF. CDR3 DNA sequence: TGTGCCAGCAGCCAAATGGGTGGCGGGGCGACAGATACGCAGTATTTT.